This TCR beta chain was identified during a study of technical replicates of blood from a handful of donors. The germline CDR1 and CDR2 sequences are SGHRS and YFSETQ. Trimming at V came to 4 bases and at J to 6 bases, leaving 5 bases not matched to a gene. The CDR3 runs 14 residues. Repertoires were generated with immunoSEQ multiplex PCR, while TCRdb's copy carries only in-frame clones and drops some. This sample carries 55,000 to 65,000 clones, 93% of them seen once, and the ten largest clones take less than 4.5%. The TCR originated in a human donor in good health. Some clones in this sample may be carry-over from other donors' samples. The gene calls are TRBV5-1 and TRBJ2-2; 8 nucleotides agree with TRBD2. Material for sequencing was PBMCs. The CDR3 DNA reads TGCGCCAGCAGCCCCGGACTAGCCGCCGGGGAGCTGTTTTTT. Its translation: CASSPGLAAGELFF. The entire variable domain, with the rest obtained from reference TRBV5-1 and TRBJ2-2, is as follows: KAGVTQTPRYLIKTRGQQVTLSCSPISGHRSVSWYQQTPGQGLQFLFEYFSETQRNKGNFPGRFSGRQFSNSRSEMNVSTLELGDSALYLCASSPGLAAGELFFGEGSRLTVL.